The 4 T cell receptor beta chains given below trace back to one sample, sequenced in a study of blood T cell repertoires in COVID-19. Sequencing used immunoSEQ multiplex PCR; TCRdb keeps in-frame clones, though not all of them. The sample lists fewer than 110,000 clones, around 87% seen once, with more than 9% in the top ten. The sequenced sample consisted of peripheral blood. The receptors derive from a woman in her 30s with acute or convalescent COVID-19.

The chain is built from TRBV3-1 (or the pseudogene TRBV3-2) and TRBJ1-3; D not resolved. Germline CDR1 reads LGHDT; CDR2 reads YNNKEL (reference sequence). The CDR3 covers 13 residues. V shed 8 bases and J shed 1 base, with 9 bases lying between them. The CDR3 DNA follows: TGTGCCAGCGGGCGGAGGTCTGGAAACACCATATATTTT. It codes for CASGRRSGNTIYF.

This rearrangement joins TRBV30 to TRBJ1-2; 8 bases line up with TRBD1. J was trimmed by 2 bases and V by 8 bases; bases with no gene match: 7. Germline V gene sequence: CDR1 GTSNPN, CDR2 SVGIG (reference sequence). The CDR3 extends over 13 amino acids. CDR3 residues: CALEDRENYGYTF. The CDR3 nucleotides read TGTGCCCTAGAGGACAGGGAGAACTATGGCTACACCTTC.

The chain uses TRBV10-1 and TRBJ2-3; perhaps TRBD1 as D (7 bases). CDR1 and CDR2 from the germline V gene are WNHNN and SYGVQD (reference sequence). Trimming stripped 3 bases from V and 3 bases from J, with 13 bases between. This CDR3 spans 15 amino acids. CDR3 protein: CASSEGQGGTDTQYF. CDR3 sequence (DNA): TGCGCCAGCAGTGAAGGCCAGGGGGGAACAGATACGCAGTATTTT.

The CDR3 region is CASSARDRGGYLGYGYTF. The CDR3 nucleotides are TGTGCCAGCAGTGCCCGGGACAGGGGAGGATACTTGGGCTATGGCTACACCTTC. The rearrangement links TRBV2 to TRBJ1-2; TRBD1 matches at 10 bases. Looked up from germline, CDR1 is SNHLY and CDR2 is FYNNEI. Losses at the gene ends were 4 bases for V and 4 bases for J; bases not matched to a gene: 15. The CDR3 is 18 amino acids.